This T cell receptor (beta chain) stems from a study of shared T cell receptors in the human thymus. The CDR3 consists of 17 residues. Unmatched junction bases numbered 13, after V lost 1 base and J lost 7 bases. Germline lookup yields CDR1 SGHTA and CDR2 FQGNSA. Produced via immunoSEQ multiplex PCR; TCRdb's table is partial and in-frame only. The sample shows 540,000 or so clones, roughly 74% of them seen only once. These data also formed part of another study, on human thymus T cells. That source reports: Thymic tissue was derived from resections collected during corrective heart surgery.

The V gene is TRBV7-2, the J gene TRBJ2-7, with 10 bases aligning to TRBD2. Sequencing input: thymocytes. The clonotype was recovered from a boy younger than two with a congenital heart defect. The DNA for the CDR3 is TGTGCCAGCAGCTTAGTGAGGGCTAGCGGGAGCCCTAAGGAGCAGTACTTC. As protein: CASSLVRASGSPKEQYF.